These T cell receptor beta chains were read from a single sample in a study of CD8+ T cells in alopecia areata. Assay used: immunoSEQ multiplex PCR; TCRdb lists only in-frame clones, some missing. The data contain 100,000 to 150,000 clones, about 46% of them singletons. Material for sequencing was NKG2D-low CD8+ T cells sorted from blood. The receptors derive from a human donor with alopecia areata. CDR3s include the opening cysteine and the closing phenylalanine or tryptophan. The order of the fields is V gene, clone size, D gene, CDR3 length, J gene, CDR3 DNA, CDR3 protein. A D gene is named only where the DNA matches it firmly. Not all rows give a size; the values are once, few, many and, for expanded clones, a class.

V: TRBV4-1
size: -
D: -
length: 13
J: TRBJ2-7
DNA: TGCGCCAGCAGCCAAGATTCTAGCTACGAGCAGTACTTC
CDR3: CASSQDSSYEQYF

V: TRBV29-1
size: few
D: TRBD1
length: 14
J: TRBJ1-5
DNA: TGCAGCGCTACGACAGGGGCAGGGGATCAGCCCCAGCATTTT
CDR3: CSATTGAGDQPQHF

V: TRBV28
size: -
D: -
length: 12
J: TRBJ2-5
DNA: TGTGCCAGCAGTTGGGCGGAAGAGACCCAGTACTTC
CDR3: CASSWAEETQYF

V: TRBV4-3
size: few
D: -
length: 14
J: TRBJ1-1
DNA: TGCGCCAGCAGCCAAGGGGGCGCGGGGACTGAAGCTTTCTTT
CDR3: CASSQGGAGTEAFF

V: TRBV7-3
size: -
D: TRBD1
length: 14
J: TRBJ2-4
DNA: TGTGCCAGCAGCTCCGGGACAGGGAGGAACATTCAGTACTTC
CDR3: CASSSGTGRNIQYF

V: TRBV7-8
size: -
D: -
length: 12
J: TRBJ2-7
DNA: TGTGCCAGCAGCCTCATCGACTACGAGCAGTACTTC
CDR3: CASSLIDYEQYF

V: TRBV30
size: -
D: -
length: 13
J: TRBJ1-1
DNA: TGTGCCTGGAGTAGGGGGGGGAACACTGAAGCTTTCTTT
CDR3: CAWSRGGNTEAFF

V: TRBV6-5
size: -
D: TRBD1
length: 11
J: TRBJ2-1
DNA: TGTGCCAGCTCAGGGGGCAATGAGCAGTTCTTC
CDR3: CASSGGNEQFF

V: TRBV6-6
size: -
D: -
length: 11
J: TRBJ1-3
DNA: TGTGCCAGCGTCTCTGGAAACACCATATATTTT
CDR3: CASVSGNTIYF

V: TRBV27
size: once
D: TRBD2
length: 16
J: TRBJ2-7
DNA: TGTGCCAGCAGTTCAGCTTGGGGGGGACTTACCTACGAGCAGTACTTC
CDR3: CASSSAWGGLTYEQYF

V: TRBV4-1
size: -
D: -
length: 16
J: TRBJ2-7
DNA: TGCGCCAGCAGCCTAGTTCGAGGGCAGGGATACTACGAGCAGTACTTC
CDR3: CASSLVRGQGYYEQYF

V: TRBV30
size: -
D: TRBD1
length: 15
J: TRBJ2-2
DNA: TGTGCCTGTTATGCCCAGGGGGAAAATACCGGGGAGCTGTTTTTT
CDR3: CACYAQGENTGELFF

V: TRBV29-1
size: few
D: TRBD2
length: 15
J: TRBJ2-1
DNA: TGCAGCGTTGAGCCTAGCGGCAACTCCTACAATGAGCAGTTCTTC
CDR3: CSVEPSGNSYNEQFF

V: TRBV15
size: -
D: -
length: 14
J: TRBJ1-6
DNA: TGTGCCACCAGCAGGGGCGCGGAGAATTCACCCCTCCACTTT
CDR3: CATSRGAENSPLHF

V: TRBV27
size: -
D: -
length: 12
J: TRBJ2-2
DNA: TGTGCCAGCAGTTTGGTCACCGGGGAGCTGTTTTTT
CDR3: CASSLVTGELFF

V: TRBV9
size: -
D: -
length: 15
J: TRBJ2-3
DNA: TGTGCCAGCACCTCCGGGACAACTAGCACAGATACGCAGTATTTT
CDR3: CASTSGTTSTDTQYF

V: TRBV29-1
size: -
D: -
length: 14
J: TRBJ2-2
DNA: TGCAGCGTTGAAGATACGGCCCCGGTAAGGGAGCTGTTTTTT
CDR3: CSVEDTAPVRELFF

V: TRBV29-1
size: -
D: TRBD2
length: 14
J: TRBJ2-7
DNA: TGCAGCGTTGATCCCGGGACTAACTCCTACGAGCAGTACTTC
CDR3: CSVDPGTNSYEQYF

V: TRBV9
size: -
D: TRBD2
length: 13
J: TRBJ2-1
DNA: TGTGCCAGCAGCCCAGGGACTACCAATGAGCAGTTCTTC
CDR3: CASSPGTTNEQFF

V: TRBV7-6
size: few
D: -
length: 16
J: TRBJ2-3
DNA: TGTGCCAGCAGCTTACTCGTCGGCAGCGCCACAGATACGCAGTATTTT
CDR3: CASSLLVGSATDTQYF

V: TRBV28
size: few
D: -
length: 16
J: TRBJ1-1
DNA: TGTGCCAGCAGTTTTTTCGGAGTGGGGGCGAACACTGAAGCTTTCTTT
CDR3: CASSFFGVGANTEAFF

V: TRBV4-1
size: few
D: -
length: 15
J: TRBJ2-7
DNA: TGCGCCAGCAGCCAAGATCGGTGGCAGCTCTACGAGCAGTACTTC
CDR3: CASSQDRWQLYEQYF

V: TRBV29-1
size: -
D: -
length: 11
J: TRBJ1-1
DNA: TGCAGCGTTGTAGGCGGCACTGAAGCTTTCTTT
CDR3: CSVVGGTEAFF

V: TRBV11-3
size: -
D: -
length: 15
J: TRBJ2-1
DNA: TGTGCCAGCAGCATCGGGAAGGATGGGGTGAATGAGCAGTTCTTC
CDR3: CASSIGKDGVNEQFF